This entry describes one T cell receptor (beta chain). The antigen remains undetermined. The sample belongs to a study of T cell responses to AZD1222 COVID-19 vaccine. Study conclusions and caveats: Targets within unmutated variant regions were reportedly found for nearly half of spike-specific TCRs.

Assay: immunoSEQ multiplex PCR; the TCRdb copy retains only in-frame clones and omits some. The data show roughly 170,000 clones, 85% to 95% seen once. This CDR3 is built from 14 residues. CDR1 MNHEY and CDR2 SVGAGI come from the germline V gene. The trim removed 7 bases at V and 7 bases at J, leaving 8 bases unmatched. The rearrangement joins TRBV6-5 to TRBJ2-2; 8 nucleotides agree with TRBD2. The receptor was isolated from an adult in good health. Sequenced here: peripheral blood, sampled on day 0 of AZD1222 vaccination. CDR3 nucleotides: TGTGCCAGCAAGGGACTAGAGATGATCGGGGAGCTGTTTTTT. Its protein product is CASKGLEMIGELFF.